These 8 T cell receptor beta chains share one sample of origin, sequenced in a study of T cell responses to AZD1222 COVID-19 vaccine. Profiling relied on immunoSEQ multiplex PCR, and the TCRdb table lists in-frame clones only, not all of them. This table has around 130,000 clones, around 86% appearing once. Sequences were derived from peripheral blood, sampled 28 days after the second AZD1222 dose. All receptors come from an adult who received the AZD1222 COVID-19 vaccine.

This clone was observed once. The V and J genes are TRBV2 and TRBJ2-7; D ambiguous. The CDR3 spans 11 residues. V gave up 3 bases and J gave up 7 bases, with 7 bases separating them. Per germline, CDR1 SNHLY and CDR2 FYNNEI. The DNA of the CDR3 is TGTGCCAGCAGTGAGTTGGTGGAGCAGTACTTC. This sequence encodes CASSELVEQYF. Looking up the rest from reference TRBV2 and TRBJ2-7 gives the full variable domain: EPEVTQTPSHQVTQMGQEVILRCVPISNHLYFYWYRQILGQKVEFLVSFYNNEISEKSEIFDDQFSVERPDGSNFTLKIRSTKLEDSAMYFCASSELVEQYFGPGTRLTVT.

In DNA, the CDR3 is TGTGCCAGCAGGCAGACGGCGGGCACTGAAGCTTTCTTT. Its translation: CASRQTAGTEAFF. J is TRBJ1-1 and V is TRBV11-2, with no clear D. This CDR3 spans 13 amino acids. The V gene lost 6 bases and the J gene lost 4 bases, with 12 bases spanning the gap. Germline CDR1 reads SGHAT; CDR2 reads FQNNGV.

The V call is TRBV5-1, the J call TRBJ2-7, with 8 bases that match TRBD1. CDR3 length: 14 residues. CDR1 is SGHRS and CDR2 is YFSETQ in the germline V gene. Trimming at V came to 4 bases and at J to 5 bases, leaving 8 bases not matched to a gene. In DNA, the CDR3 is TGCGCCAGCAGCCGAACACAGGGGGACCACGAGCAGTACTTC. Protein: CASSRTQGDHEQYF.

The chain is built from TRBV11-2 and TRBJ2-3, with 10 bases fitting TRBD2. Germline values: CDR1 SGHAT, CDR2 FQNNGV. V lost 2 bases and J lost 5; bases outside the gene matches: 7. The CDR3 is made up of 16 amino acids. The CDR3 is CASSLFPAGGQDTQYF. In DNA form, the CDR3 reads TGTGCCAGCAGCTTATTCCCAGCGGGGGGGCAAGATACGCAGTATTTT.

The chain recombines TRBV13 with TRBJ1-5; the D gene is possibly TRBD1 (6 bases). The CDR3 runs 16 residues. Germline CDR1 is PRHDT and CDR2 is FYEKMQ (reference sequence). V lost 0 bases and J lost 6, with 15 bases in between. The CDR3 DNA reads TGTGCCAGCAGCTTAGGTAGGGTGGGGGCGAGTCAGCCCCAGCATTTT. This codes for CASSLGRVGASQPQHF.

V usage is TRBV7-9 and J usage is TRBJ2-7, with 7 bases lining up with TRBD1. The CDR3 has 12 amino acids. The ends lost 5 bases at V and 7 bases at J; junction bases unmatched: 5. Germline values: CDR1 SEHNR, CDR2 FQNEAQ (reference sequence). The CDR3 spells CASSKGAREQYF. The CDR3 DNA reads as TGTGCCAGCAGCAAGGGGGCTCGGGAGCAGTACTTC.

J is TRBJ1-1 and V is TRBV6-6; 8 bases line up with TRBD1. V lost 8 bases, J lost 6 bases, and 14 bases stayed unmatched. This CDR3 has 15 amino acids. Germline V CDR1 and CDR2: MNHNY, SVGAGI (reference sequence). DNA of the CDR3: TGTGCCAGCTCACGAGGGACAGGCGCTATCTCTGAAGCTTTCTTT. Its translation: CASSRGTGAISEAFF.

The J gene is TRBJ2-1, the V gene TRBV12-5; tentatively, D is TRBD1 (5 bases). Trimming shortened V by 5 bases and J by 4 bases, and 9 bases separated the two germline ends. The CDR3 consists of 13 residues. CDR1 and CDR2 from the germline V gene are LGHNT and FRNRAP. DNA for the CDR3: TGTGCTAGTGGTGAGGACACGTACAATGAGCAGTTCTTC. Translated, it gives CASGEDTYNEQFF.